This is a list of T cell receptor beta chains from one sample in a study of blood T cell repertoires in COVID-19. Sequenced by immunoSEQ multiplex PCR; TCRdb stores in-frame clones only, minus some. The table has over 80,000 clones, roughly 86% seen once. The sequenced material came from peripheral blood. The source is a human donor in a cohort sampled during active COVID-19. The CDR3 runs from the conserved cysteine through the conserved F or W. The D gene is left open where the match is weak. Clone size is shown for a subset of rows, as once, few, many or a class of expanded clone.

d_call | j_call | cdr3_length | clone_size | v_call | cdr3_aa | cdr3_nt
. | TRBJ2-4 | 16 | . | TRBV2 | CASSALAALAKNIQYF | TGTGCCAGCAGTGCCTTAGCCGCCCTAGCCAAAAACATTCAGTACTTC
TRBD2 | TRBJ2-7 | 12 | . | TRBV10-3 | CASAGVDYEQYF | TGTGCGTCCGCGGGAGTAGACTACGAGCAGTACTTC
TRBD2 | TRBJ2-7 | 17 | . | TRBV7-8 | CASSPGTSGTLSYEQYF | TGTGCCAGCAGCCCGGGGACTAGCGGGACCCTATCCTACGAGCAGTACTTC
. | TRBJ1-1 | 10 | . | TRBV21-1 | CARVHREAFF | TGTGCCAGAGTACACAGGGAAGCTTTCTTT
. | TRBJ1-6 | 18 | . | TRBV4-1 | CASSQGTDSEPHNSPLHF | TGCGCCAGCAGCCAAGGCACTGACAGCGAACCGCATAATTCACCCCTCCACTTT
TRBD2 | TRBJ2-7 | 14 | . | TRBV10-1 | CASSESGRVYEQYF | TGCGCCAGCAGTGAGAGCGGGAGAGTCTACGAGCAGTACTTC
. | TRBJ2-3 | 16 | . | TRBV4-3 | CASSQDRGGRTDTQYF | TGCGCCAGCAGCCAAGATCGAGGCGGGCGGACAGATACGCAGTATTTT
. | TRBJ1-4 | 16 | . | TRBV7-3 | CASSAPWAGFNEKLFF | TGTGCCAGCAGCGCCCCTTGGGCAGGTTTTAATGAAAAACTGTTTTTT
. | TRBJ2-1 | 13 | . | TRBV18 | CASSPSVHNEQFF | TGTGCCAGCTCACCCTCCGTCCACAATGAGCAGTTCTTC
TRBD1 | TRBJ1-5 | 15 | . | TRBV27 | CASSSTGVRYQPQHF | TGTGCCAGCAGTTCGACAGGGGTAAGGTATCAGCCCCAGCATTTT
TRBD2 | TRBJ2-5 | 17 | . | TRBV10-3 | CAISESKLAGVQETQYF | TGTGCCATCAGTGAGTCGAAACTAGCGGGAGTACAAGAGACCCAGTACTTC
TRBD2 | TRBJ2-3 | 14 | . | TRBV5-1 | CASSLLAGPDTQYF | TGCGCCAGCAGCTTGCTAGCGGGGCCAGATACGCAGTATTTT
. | TRBJ1-1 | 14 | . | TRBV28 | CASSQTITNTEAFF | TGTGCCAGCAGCCAGACTATCACTAACACTGAAGCTTTCTTT
. | TRBJ1-1 | 15 | . | TRBV9 | CASSVHGEVYTEAFF | TGTGCCAGCAGCGTGCACGGGGAGGTGTACACTGAAGCTTTCTTT
. | TRBJ1-4 | 16 | once | TRBV5-1 | CASSLAGGQSNEKLFF | TGCGCCAGCAGCTTAGCGGGAGGACAGAGTAATGAAAAACTGTTTTTT
TRBD1 | TRBJ2-6 | 17 | . | TRBV5-1 | CASSSTGGGSGANVLTF | TGCGCCAGCAGCTCGACAGGGGGTGGCTCTGGGGCCAACGTCCTGACTTTC
. | TRBJ2-1 | 12 | . | TRBV5-1 | CASSPGLAEQFF | TGCGCCAGCAGCCCAGGCCTAGCGGAGCAGTTCTTC
. | TRBJ2-2 | 13 | . | TRBV12-3/TRBV12-4 | CASRAGNTGELFF | TGTGCCAGCAGGGCAGGGAACACCGGGGAGCTGTTTTTT
. | TRBJ1-5 | 14 | once | TRBV28 | CASSLDRINQPQHF | TGTGCCAGCAGTTTAGACAGGATAAATCAGCCCCAGCATTTT
. | TRBJ2-5 | 15 | once | TRBV5-6 | CASSSGLTGQETQYF | TGTGCCAGCAGCTCGGGACTTACAGGCCAAGAGACCCAGTACTTC
TRBD1 | TRBJ2-1 | 16 | . | TRBV18 | CASYYEGGQGYNEQFF | TGTGCCAGCTACTACGAAGGGGGACAGGGGTACAATGAGCAGTTCTTC
TRBD2 | TRBJ2-7 | 16 | . | TRBV18 | CASSPPWGSGSYEQYF | TGTGCCAGCTCACCACCGTGGGGTAGCGGGAGCTACGAGCAGTACTTC
. | TRBJ2-1 | 14 | . | TRBV6-5 | CATNYGVGGNEQFF | TGTGCCACCAATTATGGGGTCGGGGGCAATGAGCAGTTCTTC
. | TRBJ1-2 | 17 | . | TRBV7-6 | CASSLFTLAGAGYGYTF | TGTGCCAGCAGCTTATTCACTTTGGCAGGGGCGGGCTATGGCTACACCTTC
. | TRBJ2-6 | 18 | . | TRBV4-3 | CASSQDPGGLSGANVLTF | TGCGCCAGCAGCCAAGATCCAGGGGGACTTTCTGGGGCCAACGTCCTGACTTTC
TRBD1 | TRBJ1-1 | 17 | . | TRBV7-8 | CASSLLVGRGPNTEAFF | TGTGCCAGCAGCTTATTGGTTGGCAGGGGGCCGAACACTGAAGCTTTCTTT
. | TRBJ1-1 | 20 | . | TRBV21-1 | CASTFITQGQLLIMNTEAFF | TGTGCCAGCACATTTATAACCCAGGGACAGCTATTAATTATGAACACTGAAGCTTTCTTT
TRBD1 | TRBJ1-2 | 14 | . | TRBV5-6 | CASSLGRGQAGYTF | TGTGCCAGCAGCTTGGGTCGAGGACAGGCTGGCTACACCTTC
TRBD2 | TRBJ2-2 | 16 | . | TRBV7-3 | CASSWLAGYDTGELFF | TGTGCCAGCAGCTGGCTAGCGGGATATGACACCGGGGAGCTGTTTTTT
. | TRBJ1-2 | 15 | . | TRBV18 | CASSPPRGLSYGYTF | TGTGCCAGCTCACCACCGCGGGGGCTTAGCTATGGCTACACCTTC
TRBD2 | TRBJ2-1 | 17 | . | TRBV5-1 | CASSLVAGGPSYNEQFF | TGCGCCAGCAGCTTGGTAGCGGGAGGGCCCTCCTACAATGAGCAGTTCTTC
. | TRBJ2-7 | 17 | . | TRBV7-2 | CASSLVPLSGVSDEQYF | TGTGCCAGCAGCTTAGTCCCTCTTAGCGGCGTTTCGGACGAGCAGTACTTC
TRBD1 | TRBJ2-1 | 11 | few | TRBV20-1 | CSANTGVGQFF | TGCAGTGCGAATACAGGGGTTGGGCAGTTCTTC
TRBD2 | TRBJ2-7 | 15 | . | TRBV6-5 | CAGSPGVAGGYEQYF | TGTGCCGGCTCCCCCGGGGTAGCGGGGGGATACGAGCAGTACTTC
. | TRBJ1-1 | 14 | . | TRBV5-4 | CASSLGQKNTEAFF | TGTGCCAGCAGCTTGGGGCAGAAGAACACTGAAGCTTTCTTT
. | TRBJ2-5 | 15 | . | TRBV9 | CASSPSPGLQETQYF | TGTGCCAGCAGCCCCTCCCCGGGACTTCAAGAGACCCAGTACTTC
TRBD2 | TRBJ2-1 | 16 | once | TRBV5-6 | CASSLTSGSSYNEQFF | TGTGCCAGCAGCTTGACTAGCGGGAGCTCCTACAATGAGCAGTTCTTC
. | TRBJ2-3 | 15 | . | TRBV9 | CASSVDLARTDTQYF | TGTGCCAGCAGCGTAGACCTAGCGCGCACAGATACGCAGTATTTT
TRBD2 | TRBJ2-5 | 16 | . | TRBV5-4 | CASSSGTSGSGETQYF | TGTGCCAGCAGCTCAGGGACTAGCGGGAGCGGTGAGACCCAGTACTTC
TRBD2 | TRBJ2-3 | 16 | . | TRBV7-8 | CASSPGTSGSINTQYF | TGTGCCAGCAGCCCCGGGACTAGCGGGAGTATTAATACGCAGTATTTT